These T cell receptor beta chains were read from a single sample in a study of T cell responses to AZD1222 COVID-19 vaccine. Sequencing was performed with immunoSEQ multiplex PCR; in TCRdb, only in-frame clones are kept and a portion is missing. The profile shows some 42,000 clones, approximately 83% of them singletons. Source: peripheral blood, taken 28 days after the second AZD1222 dose. The source of these receptors is an adult who received the AZD1222 COVID-19 vaccine. The CDR3 runs from the conserved cysteine through the conserved F or W. A D gene is named only where the DNA matches it firmly. Some rows have no size entry. The others give once, few or many, or a class for an expanded clone.

d_gene,abundance,v_gene,j_gene,len,CDR3aa,CDR3nt
TRBD1,.,TRBV7-8,TRBJ1-2,13,CASSLGQGSGYTF,TGTGCCAGCAGCTTAGGACAGGGGAGCGGCTACACCTTC
TRBD1,.,TRBV7-8,TRBJ2-7,14,CASSFRDRGHEQYF,TGTGCCAGCAGCTTCCGGGACAGGGGCCACGAGCAGTACTTC
TRBD1,.,TRBV23-1,TRBJ2-7,14,CASSQGTGTYEQYF,TGCGCCAGCAGTCAAGGGACAGGAACCTACGAGCAGTACTTC
TRBD1,.,TRBV19,TRBJ1-1,13,CASSDRETTEAFF,TGTGCCAGTAGCGACAGGGAGACCACTGAAGCTTTCTTT
.,.,TRBV5-1,TRBJ1-1,13,CASSLAGPTEAFF,TGCGCCAGCAGCTTGGCAGGGCCAACTGAAGCTTTCTTT
.,.,TRBV5-1,TRBJ2-7,11,CASSSFYEQYF,TGCGCCAGCAGCTCCTTCTACGAGCAGTACTTC
.,.,TRBV19,TRBJ1-3,17,CASSHSGTGHSGNTIYF,TGTGCCAGTAGTCACTCTGGGACGGGCCACTCTGGAAACACCATATATTTT
.,.,TRBV7-9,TRBJ1-2,15,CASSHPQTVNYGYTF,TGTGCCAGCAGCCACCCGCAGACAGTTAACTATGGCTACACCTTC
.,.,TRBV5-1,TRBJ2-7,15,CASSLGRRAEDEQYF,TGCGCCAGCAGCTTGGGTAGGAGGGCAGAGGACGAGCAGTACTTC
.,few,TRBV11-2,TRBJ2-1,15,CASSPRLGVSNEQFF,TGTGCCAGCAGCCCCAGACTTGGGGTTAGCAATGAGCAGTTCTTC
.,.,TRBV7-2,TRBJ2-7,15,CASSTGRGRNYEQYF,TGTGCCAGCAGCACGGGACGGGGCAGAAACTACGAGCAGTACTTC
TRBD1,once,TRBV7-8,TRBJ1-5,14,CASSQGQGNQPQHF,TGTGCCAGCAGCCAAGGACAGGGCAATCAGCCCCAGCATTTT
.,.,TRBV6-6,TRBJ1-6,11,CASGPVSPLHF,TGTGCCAGCGGGCCGGTATCACCCCTCCACTTT
.,.,TRBV14,TRBJ1-2,12,CASSQGGVGYTF,TGTGCCAGCAGCCAAGGTGGGGTCGGCTACACCTTC
.,few,TRBV30,TRBJ2-1,11,CAWNRVAEQFF,TGTGCCTGGAACAGGGTTGCTGAGCAGTTCTTC
TRBD1,.,TRBV9,TRBJ1-6,17,CASSVDPRQGRNSPLHF,TGTGCCAGCAGCGTAGACCCCCGACAGGGGAGGAATTCACCCCTCCACTTT
TRBD1,few,TRBV5-1,TRBJ2-7,17,CASRLRSQGQGRSEQYF,TGCGCCAGCAGATTGAGATCCCAGGGACAGGGGCGTTCCGAGCAGTACTTC
.,.,TRBV5-4,TRBJ2-1,15,CASSPGAGHYNEQFF,TGTGCCAGCAGCCCGGGTGCGGGGCACTACAATGAGCAGTTCTTC
.,.,TRBV2,TRBJ2-3,16,CASGSVVGPSTDTQYF,TGTGCCAGCGGGTCGGTAGTTGGGCCTAGCACAGATACGCAGTATTTT
.,.,TRBV4-1,TRBJ1-2,17,CASSQSVGKSEIYGYTF,TGCGCCAGCAGCCAATCCGTCGGCAAGAGCGAAATCTATGGCTACACCTTC
.,.,TRBV19,TRBJ2-5,13,CASSNRQDGTQYF,TGTGCCAGTAGTAATCGACAGGATGGGACCCAGTACTTC
.,few,TRBV11-2,TRBJ2-2,13,CASSHLHTGELFF,TGTGCCAGCAGCCACCTGCACACCGGGGAGCTGTTTTTT
.,.,TRBV18,TRBJ1-2,14,CASSPIGTTYGYTF,TGTGCCAGCTCACCAATCGGGACAACCTATGGCTACACCTTC
.,.,TRBV13,TRBJ1-3,15,CASRRGGPAGNTIYF,TGTGCCAGCAGGCGCGGGGGGCCTGCTGGAAACACCATATATTTT
TRBD1,.,TRBV3-1/TRBV3-2,TRBJ1-3,19,CASSQEGTGLGGSGNTIYF,TGTGCCAGCAGCCAAGAAGGGACAGGCCTCGGTGGCTCTGGAAACACCATATATTTT
TRBD1,.,TRBV7-6,TRBJ2-2,15,CASSLRTGNTGELFF,TGTGCCAGCAGCCTTAGGACAGGGAACACCGGGGAGCTGTTTTTT
TRBD1,.,TRBV10-3,TRBJ1-6,15,CAISAGQGTASPLHF,TGTGCCATCAGTGCAGGACAGGGGACCGCTTCACCCCTCCACTTT
.,.,TRBV6-2/TRBV6-3,TRBJ1-1,15,CASSPGPGAGTEAFF,TGTGCCAGCAGTCCAGGACCCGGGGCCGGCACTGAAGCTTTCTTT
.,.,TRBV6-4,TRBJ2-2,14,CASSDGLYTGELFF,TGTGCCAGCAGTGATGGACTTTACACCGGGGAGCTGTTTTTT
.,.,TRBV25-1,TRBJ1-5,14,CASSADGANQPQHF,TGTGCCAGCAGTGCCGACGGGGCGAATCAGCCCCAGCATTTT
.,.,TRBV19,TRBJ1-6,15,CASRPRAAYNSPLHF,TGTGCCAGTCGCCCCAGGGCGGCCTATAATTCACCCCTCCACTTT
.,.,TRBV27,TRBJ1-1,15,CASSQGFGMNTEAFF,TGTGCCAGCAGCCAGGGGTTCGGAATGAACACTGAAGCTTTCTTT